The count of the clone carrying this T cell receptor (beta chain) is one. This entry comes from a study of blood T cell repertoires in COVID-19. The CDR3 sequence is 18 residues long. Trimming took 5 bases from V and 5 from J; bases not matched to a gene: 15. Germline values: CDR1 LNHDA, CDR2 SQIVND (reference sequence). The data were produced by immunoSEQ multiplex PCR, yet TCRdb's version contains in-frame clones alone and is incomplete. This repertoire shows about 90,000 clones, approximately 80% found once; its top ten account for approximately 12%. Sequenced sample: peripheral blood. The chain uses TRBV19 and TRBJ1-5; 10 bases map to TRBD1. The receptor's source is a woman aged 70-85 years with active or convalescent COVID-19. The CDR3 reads CASSQLKSGTGVHQPQHF. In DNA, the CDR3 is TGTGCCAGTAGTCAACTTAAATCCGGGACAGGGGTCCATCAGCCCCAGCATTTT. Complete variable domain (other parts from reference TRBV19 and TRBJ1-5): DGGITQSPKYLFRKEGQNVTLSCEQNLNHDAMYWYRQDPGQGLRLIYYSQIVNDFQKGDIAEGYSVSREKKESFPLTVTSAQKNPTAFYLCASSQLKSGTGVHQPQHFGDGTRLSIL.